This is a list of T cell receptor beta chains from one sample in a study of a mutant IDH1 vaccine in newly diagnosed glioma. The table came from immunoSEQ multiplex PCR; TCRdb's copy has only in-frame clones and leaves some out. The sample carries 25,000 to 35,000 clones, more than 70% recorded once. No antigens are known for them. The sample was PBMCs, taken from a glioma patient whose treatment included an IDH1 peptide vaccine. These receptors were collected from a man between 18 and 29 years old with glioma. Both conserved end residues are part of each CDR3. D genes are given only for firm matches. Clone sizes are given selectively: once, few, many, or a class where the clone is expanded.

v_call	d_call	j_call	clone_size	cdr3_nt	cdr3_aa
TRBV27	NA	TRBJ1-5	NA	TGTGCCAGCAGTTCCAGACAGTCCCACAATCAGCCCCAGCATTTT	CASSSRQSHNQPQHF
TRBV11-2	NA	TRBJ1-1	NA	TGTGCCAGCAGCTCGGGCAGTAACACTGAAGCTTTCTTT	CASSSGSNTEAFF
TRBV28	NA	TRBJ2-5	NA	TGTGCCAGCAGTTTTCGGAGTGGGGTTGAGACCCAGTACTTC	CASSFRSGVETQYF
TRBV5-4	NA	TRBJ1-1	NA	TGTGCCAGCAGAATGGTGAACGGTGAAGCTTTCTTT	CASRMVNGEAFF
TRBV29-1	TRBD1	TRBJ1-2	NA	TGCAGCGTCGGGACAGGGTTTTATGGCTACACCTTC	CSVGTGFYGYTF
TRBV21-1	NA	TRBJ2-7	NA	TGTGCCAGCAGCAAGACCCCACATCCATGGTACGAGCAGTACTTC	CASSKTPHPWYEQYF
TRBV7-2	NA	TRBJ2-5	NA	TGTGCCAGCAGCTTAGCGCACAGCGGCCAAGAGACCCAGTACTTC	CASSLAHSGQETQYF
TRBV28	NA	TRBJ1-1	NA	TGTGCCAGCAGTTTACCGGGGGCAGTCACTGAAGCTTTCTTT	CASSLPGAVTEAFF
TRBV5-4	TRBD2	TRBJ2-5	once	TGTGCCAGCAGCTCAGACCTTGGACTAGCGGGATTAGAGACCCAGTACTTC	CASSSDLGLAGLETQYF
TRBV6-5	TRBD1	TRBJ1-2	once	TGTGCCAGCAGCTCCGGACAGGGAATTGGCTACACCTTC	CASSSGQGIGYTF
TRBV6-5	NA	TRBJ1-5	NA	TGTGCCAGCAGTTCCAACCTCAATCAGCCCCAGCATTTT	CASSSNLNQPQHF
TRBV25-1	NA	TRBJ2-3	NA	TGTGCCAGCAGTGAAGGAGTGGATCGCACAGATACGCAGTATTTT	CASSEGVDRTDTQYF
TRBV6-5	NA	TRBJ1-2	NA	TGTGCCAGCAGTTACTCAGGGGGGGGCTATGGCTACACCTTC	CASSYSGGGYGYTF
TRBV29-1	NA	TRBJ1-1	NA	TGCAGCGTCCAGCGCGGGGGACTGAACACTGAAGCTTTCTTT	CSVQRGGLNTEAFF
TRBV30	TRBD1	TRBJ1-5	NA	TGTGCCTGGTCTACAGGGGGCAATCAGCCCCAGCATTTT	CAWSTGGNQPQHF
TRBV14	NA	TRBJ1-2	NA	TGTGCCAGCAGCCCTTTGGACGGGGGGCGTCAAAGGGGGAGCTATGGCTACACCTTC	CASSPLDGGRQRGSYGYTF